This T cell receptor beta chain is from a study of T cells in Graves' hyperthyroidism and ophthalmopathy. The study's findings and limits: Most thyroid-expanded clonotypes above 0.001 were also found in blood. Stable hyperthyroidism was told apart from ophthalmopathy by a model built on 13 V-J features.

This clonotype was found many times. Its specificity is unknown. A Clinical Activity Score of at least 3, a NOSPECS grade of at least 4 and a duration under 3 months were recorded in the ophthalmopathy patients. RNA transcripts yielded amplified TCR beta CDR3 regions. The TCR CDR3 first-round RT-PCR relied on the HTBI primer set. TCRdb called the multiplex PCR reads again in MiXCR, with one record for every CDR3 protein. The sample holds about 410,000 distinct CDR3 sequences, 14% to 15% seen once. The germline gives CDR1 ENHRY, CDR2 SYGVKD. The CDR3 loop spans 13 amino acids. Trimming took 7 bases from V and 6 from J; bases not matched to a gene: 4.

The material sequenced was blood. This sequence originates from a young man with Graves' ophthalmopathy. This sequence joins TRBV10-3 and TRBJ2-1; 9 nucleotides agree with TRBD1. The CDR3 nucleotides read TGTGCCATCAAACCGGGACAGGGCAATGAGCAGTTCTTC. Encoded protein: CAIKPGQGNEQFF.